A selection of T cell receptor beta chains follows, all from one sample in a study of blood T cell repertoires in COVID-19. Clones were read by immunoSEQ multiplex PCR, and TCRdb kept only the in-frame ones, dropping some. The table shows roughly 260,000 clones, with approximately 90% occurring only once. Sequencing used peripheral blood. The source of these receptors is a woman aged 45-65 years who had recovered from COVID-19. CDR3s leave out the opening cysteine and the closing phenylalanine or tryptophan. Fields, in order: J gene, V gene, CDR3 protein.

J: TRBJ2-3
V: TRBV2
CDR3: ASSEVGLRPDTQY

J: TRBJ1-4
V: TRBV19
CDR3: ASSIFPGQGNEKLF

J: TRBJ1-2
V: TRBV18
CDR3: ASSLGAGDYGYT

J: TRBJ1-2
V: TRBV7-8
CDR3: ASSQRPSLGYT

J: TRBJ2-7
V: TRBV29-1
CDR3: SVVRGPNEQY

J: TRBJ1-2
V: TRBV6-4
CDR3: ASSDGGAVGYT

J: TRBJ1-5
V: TRBV4-1
CDR3: ASSQEEGLLLQPQH

J: TRBJ2-1
V: TRBV6-1
CDR3: ASSEGAGGIFYEQF

J: TRBJ1-5
V: TRBV24-1
CDR3: ATSLPGAGQPQH

J: TRBJ2-1
V: TRBV18
CDR3: ASSGLAGDLNEQF

J: TRBJ2-1
V: TRBV5-6
CDR3: ASSLPGLAGRNEQF

J: TRBJ1-2
V: TRBV7-2
CDR3: ASSLAQTGYGYT

J: TRBJ1-2
V: TRBV27
CDR3: ASRTPGQGVRGYT

J: TRBJ1-1
V: TRBV7-9
CDR3: ASSSREGNTEAF

J: TRBJ2-6
V: TRBV7-3
CDR3: ASSTQGSGANVLT

J: TRBJ1-3
V: TRBV18
CDR3: ASSPGTGSSGNTIY

J: TRBJ1-6
V: TRBV25-1
CDR3: ASSESAGVTSPLH

J: TRBJ2-7
V: TRBV30
CDR3: AWSPSKYPSSYEQY

J: TRBJ2-3
V: TRBV7-2
CDR3: ASSTRTGTSGGSTDTQY

J: TRBJ1-1
V: TRBV6-2/TRBV6-3
CDR3: ASSYPTGQGMNTEAF

J: TRBJ2-3
V: TRBV5-1
CDR3: ASSPVGASGTDTQY

J: TRBJ2-1
V: TRBV29-1
CDR3: SVGLASGNEQF

J: TRBJ1-3
V: TRBV29-1
CDR3: SVVTGGGSGNTIY

J: TRBJ1-1
V: TRBV7-2
CDR3: ASSNDDRPNTEAF

J: TRBJ1-1
V: TRBV28
CDR3: ASSLMTNEAF

J: TRBJ1-1
V: TRBV7-8
CDR3: ASSWSVGQGAISTEAF

J: TRBJ2-7
V: TRBV10-3
CDR3: AIRPLAGEWYEQY

J: TRBJ2-1
V: TRBV11-2
CDR3: ASSLVGGGRYEQF

J: TRBJ2-5
V: TRBV6-2/TRBV6-3
CDR3: ASSYSTLLRAGGQETQY

J: TRBJ2-2
V: TRBV6-6
CDR3: ASSRQGASGELF

J: TRBJ1-2
V: TRBV28
CDR3: ASRATKNYGYT

J: TRBJ2-2
V: TRBV3-1/TRBV3-2
CDR3: ASSLPAGYYTGELF

J: TRBJ1-4
V: TRBV6-6
CDR3: ASRGQRDNEKLF

J: TRBJ1-2
V: TRBV7-2
CDR3: ASSLEGKLGRGYT

J: TRBJ1-2
V: TRBV12-3/TRBV12-4
CDR3: ATTDFNYGYT

J: TRBJ2-7
V: TRBV28
CDR3: ASSSVGTKKQY